This TCR beta chain appears in the sequencing data of a study of blood T cell repertoires in COVID-19. Study details: Sites in the United States, Italy and Spain provided acute and convalescent COVID-19 samples.

Cohort placement rested on clinical history that participants reported themselves. Trimming stripped 4 bases from V and 11 bases from J, with 15 bases between. The CDR3 covers 12 residues. Germline CDR1 reads SGHDT; CDR2 reads YYEEEE. Here immunoSEQ multiplex PCR was the method, and the copy in TCRdb shows in-frame clones only, minus some. This table holds roughly 340,000 clones, about 90% found once. This chain links TRBV5-6 with TRBJ1-1; D gene ambiguous. Sequencing input: PBMCs or T cells enriched from blood (not recorded which). The clonotype was recovered from a middle-aged man in a cohort exposed to, infected with or recovered from COVID-19 (not recorded which). The CDR3, as DNA: TGTGCCAGCAGCGTCCCCGGCGGGTATGCTTTCTTT. It is translated as CASSVPGGYAFF.